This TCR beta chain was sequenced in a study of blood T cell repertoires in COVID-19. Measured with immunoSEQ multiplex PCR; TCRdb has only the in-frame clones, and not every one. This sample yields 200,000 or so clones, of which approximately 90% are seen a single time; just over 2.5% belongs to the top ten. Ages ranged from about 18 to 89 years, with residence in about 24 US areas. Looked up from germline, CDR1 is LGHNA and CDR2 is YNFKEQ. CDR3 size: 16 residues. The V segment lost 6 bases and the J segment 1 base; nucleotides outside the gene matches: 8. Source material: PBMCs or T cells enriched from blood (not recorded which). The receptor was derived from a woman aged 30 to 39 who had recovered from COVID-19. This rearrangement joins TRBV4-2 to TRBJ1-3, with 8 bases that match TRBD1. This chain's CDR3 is CASSPGQVPSGNTIYF. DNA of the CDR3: TGTGCCAGCAGTCCGGGACAGGTACCTTCTGGAAACACCATATATTTT.